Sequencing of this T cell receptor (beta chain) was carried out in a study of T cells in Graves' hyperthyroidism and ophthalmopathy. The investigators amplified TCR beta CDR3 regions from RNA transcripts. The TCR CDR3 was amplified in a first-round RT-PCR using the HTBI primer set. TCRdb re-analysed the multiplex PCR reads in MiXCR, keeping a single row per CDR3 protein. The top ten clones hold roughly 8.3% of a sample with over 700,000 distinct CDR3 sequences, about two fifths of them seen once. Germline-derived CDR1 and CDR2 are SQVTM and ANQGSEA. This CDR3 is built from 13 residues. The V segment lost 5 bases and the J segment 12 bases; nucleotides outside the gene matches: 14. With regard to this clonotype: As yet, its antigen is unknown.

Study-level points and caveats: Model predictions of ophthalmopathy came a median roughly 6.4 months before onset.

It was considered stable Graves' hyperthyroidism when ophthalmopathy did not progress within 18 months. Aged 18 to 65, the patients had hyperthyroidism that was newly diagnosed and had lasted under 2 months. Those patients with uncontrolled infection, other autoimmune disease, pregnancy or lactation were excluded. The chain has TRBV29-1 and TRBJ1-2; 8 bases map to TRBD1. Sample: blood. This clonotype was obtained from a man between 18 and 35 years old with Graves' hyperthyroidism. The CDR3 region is CSVPGTGRSGNTF. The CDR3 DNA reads TGCAGCGTTCCCGGGACAGGACGCTCTGGAAACACCTTC.